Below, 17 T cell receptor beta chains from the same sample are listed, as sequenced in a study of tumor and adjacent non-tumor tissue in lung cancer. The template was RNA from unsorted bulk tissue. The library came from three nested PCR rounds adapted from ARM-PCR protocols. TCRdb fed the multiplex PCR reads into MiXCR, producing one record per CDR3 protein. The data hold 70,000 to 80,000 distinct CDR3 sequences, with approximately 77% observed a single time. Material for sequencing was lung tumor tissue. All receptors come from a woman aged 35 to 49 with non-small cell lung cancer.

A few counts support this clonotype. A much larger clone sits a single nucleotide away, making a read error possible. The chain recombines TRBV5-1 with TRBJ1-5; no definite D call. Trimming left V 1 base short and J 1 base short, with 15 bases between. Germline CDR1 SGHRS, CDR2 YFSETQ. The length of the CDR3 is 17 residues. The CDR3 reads CASSLRLGRRSNQPQHF. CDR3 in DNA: TGCGCCAGCAGCTTGAGGCTGGGCAGGAGGAGCAATCAGCCCCAGCATTTT.

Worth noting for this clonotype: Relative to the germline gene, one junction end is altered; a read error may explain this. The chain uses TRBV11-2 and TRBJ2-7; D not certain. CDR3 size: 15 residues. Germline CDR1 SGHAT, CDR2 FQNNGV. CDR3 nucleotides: TGTGCCAGCAACTTAGATCCCCAGAGCTCCTATAAGCAGTACTTC. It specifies CASNLDPQSSYKQYF.

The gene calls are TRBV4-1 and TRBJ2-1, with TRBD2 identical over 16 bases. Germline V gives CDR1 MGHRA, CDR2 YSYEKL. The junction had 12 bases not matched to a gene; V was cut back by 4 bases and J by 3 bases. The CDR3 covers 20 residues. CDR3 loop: CASSRTPGLAGGYVYNEQFF. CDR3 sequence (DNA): TGCGCCAGCAGCCGTACCCCGGGACTAGCGGGGGGGTATGTCTACAATGAGCAGTTCTTC.

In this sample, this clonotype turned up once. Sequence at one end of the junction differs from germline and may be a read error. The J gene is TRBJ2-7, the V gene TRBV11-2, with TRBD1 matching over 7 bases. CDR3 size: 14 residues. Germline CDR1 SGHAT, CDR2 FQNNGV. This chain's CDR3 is CVSSPGQRAYEQYF. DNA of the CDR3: TGTGTCAGCAGTCCGGGACAGAGGGCCTACGAGCAGTACTTC.

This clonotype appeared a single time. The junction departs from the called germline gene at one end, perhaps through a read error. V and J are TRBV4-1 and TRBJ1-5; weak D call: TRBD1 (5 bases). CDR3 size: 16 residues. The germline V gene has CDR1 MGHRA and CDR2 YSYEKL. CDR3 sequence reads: CASSQGIQGGSQPQHF. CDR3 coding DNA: TGTGCCAGCAGTCAAGGAATCCAGGGAGGGAGTCAGCCCCAGCATTTT.

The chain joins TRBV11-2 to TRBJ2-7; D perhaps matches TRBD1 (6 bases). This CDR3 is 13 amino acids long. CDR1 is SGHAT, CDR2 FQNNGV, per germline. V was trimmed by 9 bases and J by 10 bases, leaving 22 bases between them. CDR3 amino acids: CASSPNRDRGQYF. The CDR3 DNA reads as TGTGCCAGTAGCCCGAACAGGGATAGGGGCCAGTACTTC.

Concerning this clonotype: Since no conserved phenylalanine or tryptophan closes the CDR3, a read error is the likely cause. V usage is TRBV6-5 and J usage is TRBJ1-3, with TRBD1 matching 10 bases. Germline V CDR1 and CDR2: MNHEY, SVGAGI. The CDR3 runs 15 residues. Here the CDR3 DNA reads TGTGTCAGCAGCAGCGACAGGGGGCAGCGGAACACCATATATTTA. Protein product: CVSSSDRGQRNTIYL.

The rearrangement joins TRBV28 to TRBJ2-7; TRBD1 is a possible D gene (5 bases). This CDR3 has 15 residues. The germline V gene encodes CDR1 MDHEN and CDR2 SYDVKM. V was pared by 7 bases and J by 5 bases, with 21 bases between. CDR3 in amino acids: CASITLRGFSHEQYF. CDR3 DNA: TGTGCCAGCATCACTTTAAGGGGATTTTCCCACGAGCAGTACTTC.

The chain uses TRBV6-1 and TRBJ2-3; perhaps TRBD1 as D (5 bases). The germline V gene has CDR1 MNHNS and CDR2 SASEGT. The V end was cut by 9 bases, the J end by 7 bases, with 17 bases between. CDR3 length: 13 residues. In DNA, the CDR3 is TGTGCCAGTAGGTCAGGAAGGACAAATACGCAGTATTTT. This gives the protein CASRSGRTNTQYF.

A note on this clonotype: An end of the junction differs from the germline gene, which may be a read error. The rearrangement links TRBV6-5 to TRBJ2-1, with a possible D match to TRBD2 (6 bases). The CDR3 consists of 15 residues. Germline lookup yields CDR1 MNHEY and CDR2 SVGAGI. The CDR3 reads CASSRGTGEGVEQFF. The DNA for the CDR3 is TGTGCTAGCAGTCGCGGGACGGGAGAGGGCGTAGAGCAGTTCTTC.

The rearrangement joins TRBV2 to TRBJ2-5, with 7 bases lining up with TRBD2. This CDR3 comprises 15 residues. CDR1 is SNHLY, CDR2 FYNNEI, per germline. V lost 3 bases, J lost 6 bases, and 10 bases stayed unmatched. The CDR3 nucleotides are TGTGCCAGCAGTGACCCTAGCGGCCAGGCCAAGACCCAGTACTTC. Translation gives CASSDPSGQAKTQYF.

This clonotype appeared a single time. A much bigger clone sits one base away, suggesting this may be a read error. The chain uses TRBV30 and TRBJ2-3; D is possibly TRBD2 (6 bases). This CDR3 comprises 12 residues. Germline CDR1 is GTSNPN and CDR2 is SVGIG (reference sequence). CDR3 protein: CAWSPSRDTQNF. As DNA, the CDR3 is TGTGCCTGGAGTCCCTCGCGGGATACGCAGAATTTT.

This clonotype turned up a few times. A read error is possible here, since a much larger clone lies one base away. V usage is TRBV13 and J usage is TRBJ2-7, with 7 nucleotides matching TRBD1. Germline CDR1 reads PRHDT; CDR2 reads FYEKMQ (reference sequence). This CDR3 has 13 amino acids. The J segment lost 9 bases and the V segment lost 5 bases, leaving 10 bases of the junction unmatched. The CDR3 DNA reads TGTGCCAGCAGCGTCGACAGGGCTCCCGTGCAGTACTTC. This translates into CASSVDRAPVQYF.

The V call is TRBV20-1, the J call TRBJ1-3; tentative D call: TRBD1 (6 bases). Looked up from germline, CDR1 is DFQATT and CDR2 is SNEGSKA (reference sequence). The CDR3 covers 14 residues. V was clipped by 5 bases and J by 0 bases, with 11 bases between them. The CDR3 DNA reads TGCAGTGCTCAAGACAGGATCTCTGGAAACACCATATATTTT. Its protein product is CSAQDRISGNTIYF.

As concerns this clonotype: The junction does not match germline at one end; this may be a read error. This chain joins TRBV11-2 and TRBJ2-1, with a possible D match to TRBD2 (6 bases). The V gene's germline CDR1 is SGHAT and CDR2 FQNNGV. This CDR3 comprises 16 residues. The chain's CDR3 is CASSKTLAALYNEQLF. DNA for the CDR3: TGTGCAAGCAGCAAGACACTAGCCGCACTGTACAATGAGCAGCTCTTC. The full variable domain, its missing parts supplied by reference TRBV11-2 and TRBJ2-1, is EAGVAQSPRYKIIEKRQSVAFWCNPISGHATLYWYQQILGQGPKLLIQFQNNGVVDDSQLPKDRFSAERLKGVDSTLKIQPAKLEDSAVYLCASSKTLAALYNEQLFGPGTRLTVL.

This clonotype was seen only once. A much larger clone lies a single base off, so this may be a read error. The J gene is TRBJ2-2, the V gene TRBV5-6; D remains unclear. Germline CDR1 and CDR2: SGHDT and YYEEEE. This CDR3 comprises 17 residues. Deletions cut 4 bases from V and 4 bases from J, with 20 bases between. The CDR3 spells CASSHLVGHGPTGELFF. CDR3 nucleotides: TGTGCCAGCAGCCACCTGGTTGGGCACGGTCCCACCGGGGAGCTGTTTTTT. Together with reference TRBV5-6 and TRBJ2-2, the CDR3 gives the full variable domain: DAGVTQSPTHLIKTRGQQVTLRCSPKSGHDTVSWYQQALGQGPQFIFQYYEEEERQRGNFPDRFSGHQFPNYSSELNVNALLLGDSALYLCASSHLVGHGPTGELFFGEGSRLTVL.

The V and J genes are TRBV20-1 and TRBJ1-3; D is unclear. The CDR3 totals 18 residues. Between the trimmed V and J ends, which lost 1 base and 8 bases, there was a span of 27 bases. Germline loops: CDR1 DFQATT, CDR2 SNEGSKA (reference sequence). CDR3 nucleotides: TGCAGTGCTAGAGCCCTCAGAGGCCCGGAGACGGCGAGAGACACCATATATTTT. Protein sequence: CSARALRGPETARDTIYF.